Listed below are T cell receptor beta chains from one sample, sequenced in a study of blood T cell repertoires in COVID-19. The data were produced by immunoSEQ multiplex PCR, yet TCRdb's version contains in-frame clones alone and is incomplete. The sample shows some 52,000 clones, 80% to 90% of them seen only once. Source material: peripheral blood. The receptors come from a human donor in a cohort sampled during active COVID-19. CDR3s include the opening cysteine and the closing phenylalanine or tryptophan. D genes are given only for firm matches. A clone size is listed for some rows: how often the clone was seen (once, few, many), or a class if it is expanded.

v_call: TRBV5-1; j_call: TRBJ2-3; d_call: NA; clone_size: NA; cdr3_nt: TGCGCCAGCAGCTCGGCAGGGGACACAGATACGCAGTATTTT; cdr3_aa: CASSSAGDTDTQYF
v_call: TRBV10-1; j_call: TRBJ2-7; d_call: TRBD1; clone_size: NA; cdr3_nt: TGCGCCAGCAGTGAGGGGACAGTTAGCTCCTACGAGCAGTACTTC; cdr3_aa: CASSEGTVSSYEQYF
v_call: TRBV5-4; j_call: TRBJ1-4; d_call: NA; clone_size: NA; cdr3_nt: TGTGCCAGCAGCGTGCGGGGGGACCACTTGAAGGAAAAACTGTTTTTT; cdr3_aa: CASSVRGDHLKEKLFF
v_call: TRBV6-5; j_call: TRBJ1-5; d_call: NA; clone_size: once; cdr3_nt: TGTGCCAGCAAGGAGCGGGCCAGGCCCCAGCATTTT; cdr3_aa: CASKERARPQHF
v_call: TRBV10-3; j_call: TRBJ2-7; d_call: NA; clone_size: NA; cdr3_nt: TGTGCCATCAGTGGAAAGACAGGCCTCCTCGAGCAGTACTTC; cdr3_aa: CAISGKTGLLEQYF
v_call: TRBV3-1/TRBV3-2; j_call: TRBJ2-2; d_call: NA; clone_size: NA; cdr3_nt: TGTGCCAGCAGCCTCCGAGGAAGGGGTTCCACCGGGGAGCTGTTTTTT; cdr3_aa: CASSLRGRGSTGELFF
v_call: TRBV6-5; j_call: TRBJ1-2; d_call: NA; clone_size: NA; cdr3_nt: TGTGCCAGCTACCCCCGATTGGGGGGCTATGGCTACACCTTC; cdr3_aa: CASYPRLGGYGYTF
v_call: TRBV9; j_call: TRBJ2-7; d_call: TRBD1; clone_size: NA; cdr3_nt: TGTGCCAGCAGCGTAGCCCCGACAGGGTCCTACGAGCAGTACTTC; cdr3_aa: CASSVAPTGSYEQYF
v_call: TRBV3-1/TRBV3-2; j_call: TRBJ1-5; d_call: NA; clone_size: NA; cdr3_nt: TGTGCCAGCAGCCAAGGGTGGCAGGCGAACAATCAGCCCCAGCATTTT; cdr3_aa: CASSQGWQANNQPQHF
v_call: TRBV19; j_call: TRBJ2-3; d_call: TRBD1; clone_size: NA; cdr3_nt: TGTGCCAGTAGTGCCAACAGGGGGAGCCGCACAGATACGCAGTATTTT; cdr3_aa: CASSANRGSRTDTQYF
v_call: TRBV3-1/TRBV3-2; j_call: TRBJ1-1; d_call: NA; clone_size: NA; cdr3_nt: TGTGCCAGCAGCCAAGTATCAGGGTCCACTGAAGCTTTCTTT; cdr3_aa: CASSQVSGSTEAFF
v_call: TRBV6-5; j_call: TRBJ2-7; d_call: TRBD1; clone_size: NA; cdr3_nt: TGTGCCAGCAGCCCCGGGACAGGGATCTCCTACGAGCAGTACTTC; cdr3_aa: CASSPGTGISYEQYF
v_call: TRBV2; j_call: TRBJ2-1; d_call: NA; clone_size: medium-sized; cdr3_nt: TGTGCCAGCAGTGAGGACAGTTCTCACAATGAGCAGTTCTTC; cdr3_aa: CASSEDSSHNEQFF
v_call: TRBV27; j_call: TRBJ1-1; d_call: NA; clone_size: NA; cdr3_nt: TGTGCCAGCAGTTTAGAGATGGGACTAAACACTGAAGCTTTCTTT; cdr3_aa: CASSLEMGLNTEAFF
v_call: TRBV5-1; j_call: TRBJ2-2; d_call: TRBD1; clone_size: NA; cdr3_nt: TGCGCCAGCAGCTACCCGGGACAGTCGAACACCGGGGAGCTGTTTTTT; cdr3_aa: CASSYPGQSNTGELFF
v_call: TRBV19; j_call: TRBJ1-2; d_call: TRBD1; clone_size: once; cdr3_nt: TGTGCCAGCGGACAGGGCCTCTATGGCTACACCTTC; cdr3_aa: CASGQGLYGYTF
v_call: TRBV19; j_call: TRBJ1-2; d_call: NA; clone_size: NA; cdr3_nt: TGTGCCAGTTCAGGATCCAACTATGGCTACACCTTC; cdr3_aa: CASSGSNYGYTF
v_call: TRBV14; j_call: TRBJ1-1; d_call: TRBD1; clone_size: NA; cdr3_nt: TGTGCCAGCAGCCTTTGGACAGGCACTGAAGCTTTCTTT; cdr3_aa: CASSLWTGTEAFF
v_call: TRBV7-3; j_call: TRBJ2-3; d_call: NA; clone_size: NA; cdr3_nt: TGTGCCAGCAGCTTAACTCGTCGGGGGACAGATACGCAGTATTTT; cdr3_aa: CASSLTRRGTDTQYF
v_call: TRBV3-1/TRBV3-2; j_call: TRBJ1-1; d_call: NA; clone_size: NA; cdr3_nt: TGTGCCAGCAGCCAAGGGACAGTCACTGAAGCTTTCTTT; cdr3_aa: CASSQGTVTEAFF
v_call: TRBV24-1; j_call: TRBJ2-1; d_call: TRBD2; clone_size: NA; cdr3_nt: TGTGCCACCAGTGAGGCTAGCGGGGGGGTCAATGAGCAGTTCTTC; cdr3_aa: CATSEASGGVNEQFF
v_call: TRBV5-6; j_call: TRBJ1-3; d_call: NA; clone_size: NA; cdr3_nt: TGTGCCAGCAGCTTCGGGAGGACTGGAAACACCATATATTTT; cdr3_aa: CASSFGRTGNTIYF
v_call: TRBV9; j_call: TRBJ2-1; d_call: NA; clone_size: few; cdr3_nt: TGTGCCAGCAGCGTAGTGGTCCCGACTACGTGGAATGAGCAGTTCTTC; cdr3_aa: CASSVVVPTTWNEQFF
v_call: TRBV7-8; j_call: TRBJ1-2; d_call: TRBD1; clone_size: NA; cdr3_nt: TGTGCCAGCAGCCCTATTAGACAGGGGGCTAACTATGGCTACACCTTC; cdr3_aa: CASSPIRQGANYGYTF
v_call: TRBV27; j_call: TRBJ2-1; d_call: TRBD1; clone_size: NA; cdr3_nt: TGTGCCAGCAGTTCCGGGACAGGGGTAGCGGGGTACAATGAGCAGTTCTTC; cdr3_aa: CASSSGTGVAGYNEQFF
v_call: TRBV21-1; j_call: TRBJ2-2; d_call: NA; clone_size: few; cdr3_nt: TGTGCCAGCAGCAATCTACAGGGAATCGGGGAGCTGTTTTTT; cdr3_aa: CASSNLQGIGELFF
v_call: TRBV27; j_call: TRBJ2-7; d_call: NA; clone_size: NA; cdr3_nt: TGTGCCAGCAGTTTAACAGGGTCAACCTACGAGCAGTACTTC; cdr3_aa: CASSLTGSTYEQYF
v_call: TRBV7-3; j_call: TRBJ1-1; d_call: NA; clone_size: NA; cdr3_nt: TGTGCCAGCAGCCAAACTCGAAACACTGAAGCTTTCTTT; cdr3_aa: CASSQTRNTEAFF
v_call: TRBV19; j_call: TRBJ1-2; d_call: NA; clone_size: few; cdr3_nt: TGTGCCAGTAGCCCTGACAGGACCTATGGCTACACCTTC; cdr3_aa: CASSPDRTYGYTF
v_call: TRBV6-5; j_call: TRBJ1-4; d_call: NA; clone_size: NA; cdr3_nt: TGTGCCAGCAGTTATGGACTGATTAATGAAAAACTGTTTTTT; cdr3_aa: CASSYGLINEKLFF
v_call: TRBV12-3/TRBV12-4; j_call: TRBJ2-5; d_call: NA; clone_size: NA; cdr3_nt: TGTGCCAGCAGACCCGACAGCCAAGAGACCCAGTACTTC; cdr3_aa: CASRPDSQETQYF
v_call: TRBV28; j_call: TRBJ2-5; d_call: NA; clone_size: NA; cdr3_nt: TGTGCCAGCAGCTCCATGGGGACAACGCAAGAGACCCAGTACTTC; cdr3_aa: CASSSMGTTQETQYF
v_call: TRBV5-6; j_call: TRBJ1-2; d_call: NA; clone_size: once; cdr3_nt: TGTGCCAGCAGCCCGTGGTGGTCGCGGGCGTTGGACTATGGCTACACCTTC; cdr3_aa: CASSPWWSRALDYGYTF
v_call: TRBV12-3/TRBV12-4; j_call: TRBJ1-5; d_call: TRBD1; clone_size: NA; cdr3_nt: TGTGCCAGCAGCTCGACAGGGAATCAGCCCCAGCATTTT; cdr3_aa: CASSSTGNQPQHF
v_call: TRBV9; j_call: TRBJ2-2; d_call: NA; clone_size: NA; cdr3_nt: TGTGCCAGCAGCGTTTTCTCTCGGGACACCGGGGAGCTGTTTTTT; cdr3_aa: CASSVFSRDTGELFF
v_call: TRBV5-1; j_call: TRBJ2-5; d_call: NA; clone_size: NA; cdr3_nt: TGCGCCAGCAGCTCCTTGACAGGGGAGGGAGAGACCCAGTACTTC; cdr3_aa: CASSSLTGEGETQYF
v_call: TRBV7-9; j_call: TRBJ2-7; d_call: NA; clone_size: few; cdr3_nt: TGTGCCACCCCCGGAGAAGCCACCTACGAGCAGTACTTC; cdr3_aa: CATPGEATYEQYF
v_call: TRBV6-1; j_call: TRBJ1-2; d_call: NA; clone_size: NA; cdr3_nt: TGTGCCAGCAGTGAACGGTGGACAGCCGGGGTCGCCTACACCTTC; cdr3_aa: CASSERWTAGVAYTF
v_call: TRBV3-1/TRBV3-2; j_call: TRBJ2-3; d_call: TRBD2; clone_size: NA; cdr3_nt: TGTGCCAGCAGCCAACGGACTAGCGGGGGGACAGATACGCAGTATTTT; cdr3_aa: CASSQRTSGGTDTQYF
v_call: TRBV10-3; j_call: TRBJ2-1; d_call: NA; clone_size: NA; cdr3_nt: TGTGCCATCAGTGACCGGAGGGCCAGGGACAATGAGCAGTTCTTC; cdr3_aa: CAISDRRARDNEQFF
v_call: TRBV9; j_call: TRBJ2-5; d_call: NA; clone_size: NA; cdr3_nt: TGTGCCAGCAGCCCTTCGACAATCCAAGAGACCCAGTACTTC; cdr3_aa: CASSPSTIQETQYF
v_call: TRBV23-1; j_call: TRBJ1-4; d_call: TRBD1; clone_size: NA; cdr3_nt: TGCGCCAGCAGTCAATCCCGGGACAGTGCTAAACTCAGGTGGCAAAATGAAAAACTGTTTTTT; cdr3_aa: CASSQSRDSAKLRWQNEKLFF
v_call: TRBV3-1/TRBV3-2; j_call: TRBJ2-4; d_call: TRBD2; clone_size: NA; cdr3_nt: TGTGCCAGCAGCCAATCCGGGACTAGCGGGGGGAGGAACATTCAGTACTTC; cdr3_aa: CASSQSGTSGGRNIQYF
v_call: TRBV29-1; j_call: TRBJ2-7; d_call: NA; clone_size: NA; cdr3_nt: TGCAGCGTTGAGGGTGGGGGACAAGATTTAGAGATAGGCTACGAGCAGTACTTC; cdr3_aa: CSVEGGGQDLEIGYEQYF
v_call: TRBV28; j_call: TRBJ2-7; d_call: NA; clone_size: NA; cdr3_nt: TGTGCCAGCAGTTTATGGGGGGGGGACAATGCCTACGAGCAGTACTTC; cdr3_aa: CASSLWGGDNAYEQYF
v_call: TRBV5-4; j_call: TRBJ2-5; d_call: TRBD2; clone_size: NA; cdr3_nt: TGTGCCAGCAGTCTAGCGGGGGGAGGAGAGACCCAGTACTTC; cdr3_aa: CASSLAGGGETQYF
v_call: TRBV5-1; j_call: TRBJ1-1; d_call: NA; clone_size: NA; cdr3_nt: TGCGCCAGCAGCCCGGGGAGGGGGTTGGACACTGAAGCTTTCTTT; cdr3_aa: CASSPGRGLDTEAFF
v_call: TRBV19; j_call: TRBJ1-5; d_call: TRBD1; clone_size: NA; cdr3_nt: TGTGCCAGTAGTTCGGGACAGGGGGGCAATCAGCCCCAGCATTTT; cdr3_aa: CASSSGQGGNQPQHF
v_call: TRBV6-2/TRBV6-3; j_call: TRBJ2-1; d_call: TRBD1; clone_size: NA; cdr3_nt: TGTGCCAGCAGTTATCTACAGGGGATAGGTGGTGAGCAGTTCTTC; cdr3_aa: CASSYLQGIGGEQFF
v_call: TRBV12-5; j_call: TRBJ1-5; d_call: NA; clone_size: NA; cdr3_nt: TGTGCTAGTGGTTTGGTAAGAAGCCGAAAAGGGGGTACGCCCCAGCATTTT; cdr3_aa: CASGLVRSRKGGTPQHF
v_call: TRBV5-3; j_call: TRBJ2-5; d_call: NA; clone_size: NA; cdr3_nt: TGTGCCAGAAGCCTGGGGCTAGACGGGACCCAGTACTTC; cdr3_aa: CARSLGLDGTQYF
v_call: TRBV18; j_call: TRBJ2-3; d_call: TRBD2; clone_size: NA; cdr3_nt: TGTGCCAGCTCACCCTACAGCGGGGGGGCGACAGATACGCAGTATTTT; cdr3_aa: CASSPYSGGATDTQYF